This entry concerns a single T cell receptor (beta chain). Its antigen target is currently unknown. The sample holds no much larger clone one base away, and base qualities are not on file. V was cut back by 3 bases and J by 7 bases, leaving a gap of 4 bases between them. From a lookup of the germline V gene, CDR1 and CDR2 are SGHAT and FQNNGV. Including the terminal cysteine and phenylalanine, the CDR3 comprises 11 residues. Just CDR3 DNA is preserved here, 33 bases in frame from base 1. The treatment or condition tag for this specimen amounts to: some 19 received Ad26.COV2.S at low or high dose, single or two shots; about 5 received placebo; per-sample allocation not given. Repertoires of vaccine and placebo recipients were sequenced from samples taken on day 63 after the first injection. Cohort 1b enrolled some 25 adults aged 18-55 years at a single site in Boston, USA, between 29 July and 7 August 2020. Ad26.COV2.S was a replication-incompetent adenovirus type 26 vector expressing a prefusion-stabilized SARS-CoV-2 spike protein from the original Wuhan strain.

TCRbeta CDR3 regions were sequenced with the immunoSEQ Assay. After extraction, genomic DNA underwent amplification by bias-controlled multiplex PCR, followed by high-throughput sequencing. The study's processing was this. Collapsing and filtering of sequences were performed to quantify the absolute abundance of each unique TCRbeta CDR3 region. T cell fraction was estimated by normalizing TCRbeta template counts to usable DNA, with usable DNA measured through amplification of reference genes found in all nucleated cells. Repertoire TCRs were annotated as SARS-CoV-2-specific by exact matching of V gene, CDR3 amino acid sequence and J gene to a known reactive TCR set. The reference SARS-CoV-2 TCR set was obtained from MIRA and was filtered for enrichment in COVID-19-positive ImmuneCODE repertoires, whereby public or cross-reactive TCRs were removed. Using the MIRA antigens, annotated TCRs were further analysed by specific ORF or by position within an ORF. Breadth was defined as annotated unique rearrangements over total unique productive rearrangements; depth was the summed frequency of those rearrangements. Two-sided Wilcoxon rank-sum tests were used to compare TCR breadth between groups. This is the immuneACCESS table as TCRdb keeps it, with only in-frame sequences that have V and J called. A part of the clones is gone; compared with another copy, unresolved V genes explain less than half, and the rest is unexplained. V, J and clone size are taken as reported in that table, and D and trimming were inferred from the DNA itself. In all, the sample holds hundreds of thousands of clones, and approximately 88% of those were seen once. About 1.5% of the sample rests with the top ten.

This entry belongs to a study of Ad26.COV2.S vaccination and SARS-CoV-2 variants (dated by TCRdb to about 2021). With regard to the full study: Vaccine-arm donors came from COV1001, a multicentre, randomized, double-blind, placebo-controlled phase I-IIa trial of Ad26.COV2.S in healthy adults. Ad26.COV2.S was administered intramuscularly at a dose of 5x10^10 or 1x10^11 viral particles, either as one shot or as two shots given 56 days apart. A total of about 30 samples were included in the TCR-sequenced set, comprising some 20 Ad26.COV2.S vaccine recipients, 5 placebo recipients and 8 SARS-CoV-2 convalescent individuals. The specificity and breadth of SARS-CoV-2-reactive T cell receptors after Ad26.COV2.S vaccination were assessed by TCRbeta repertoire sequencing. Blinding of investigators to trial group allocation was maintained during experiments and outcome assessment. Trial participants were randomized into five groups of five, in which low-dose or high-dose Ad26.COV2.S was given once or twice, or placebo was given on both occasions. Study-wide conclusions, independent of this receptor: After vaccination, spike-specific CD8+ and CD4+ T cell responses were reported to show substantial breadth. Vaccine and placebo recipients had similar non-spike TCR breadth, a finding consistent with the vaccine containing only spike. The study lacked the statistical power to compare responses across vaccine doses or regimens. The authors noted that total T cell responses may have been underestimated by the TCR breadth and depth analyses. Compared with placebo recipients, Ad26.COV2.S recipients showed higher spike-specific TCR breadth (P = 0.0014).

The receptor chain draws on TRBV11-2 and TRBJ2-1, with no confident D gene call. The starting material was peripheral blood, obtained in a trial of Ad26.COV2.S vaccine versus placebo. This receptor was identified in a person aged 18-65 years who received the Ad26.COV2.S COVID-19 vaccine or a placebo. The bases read TGTGCCAGCAGCTTGGAAAATGAGCAGTTCTTC. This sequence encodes CASSLENEQFF. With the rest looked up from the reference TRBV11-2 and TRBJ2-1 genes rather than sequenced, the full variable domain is EAGVAQSPRYKIIEKRQSVAFWCNPISGHATLYWYQQILGQGPKLLIQFQNNGVVDDSQLPKDRFSAERLKGVDSTLKIQPAKLEDSAVYLCASSLENEQFFGPGTRLTVL.